One sample yielded the 26 T cell receptor beta chains listed below, sequenced in a study of blood T cells in healthy people across ages. Primed by a sample-barcoded 5' primer and a J-beta primer mix, a second PCR proceeded for roughly 6 to 12 cycles. From the 5' RACE reads, TCRdb called clonotypes with MiXCR, one entry per CDR3 protein. The profile shows 700,000 or so distinct CDR3 sequences, 40% to 50% of them singletons. Sequencing was performed on blood. The receptors stem from an elderly man in good health.

The rearrangement uses TRBV5-1 and TRBJ2-1; D perhaps matches TRBD1 (6 bases). V lost 0 bases, J lost 13 bases, and 17 bases lay in between. Per germline, CDR1 SGHRS and CDR2 YFSETQ. This CDR3 spans 14 amino acids. This CDR3 is CASSLEGGTETQFF. In nucleotides, the CDR3 is TGCGCCAGCAGCTTGGAAGGGGGAACAGAGACCCAGTTCTTC.

V is TRBV6-1 and J is TRBJ2-3; 9 nucleotides match TRBD1. In germline, CDR1 is MNHNS, CDR2 SASEGT. After removal of 5 bases from V and 4 bases from J, the junction contained 4 bases not matched to a gene. The CDR3 covers 14 residues. The chain's CDR3 is CASSLQGAADTQYF. The CDR3 DNA is TGTGCCAGCAGTCTACAGGGGGCGGCAGATACGCAGTATTTT.

V and J are TRBV28 and TRBJ1-2; TRBD1 matches at 7 bases. The CDR3 consists of 14 residues. V dropped 8 bases and J dropped 3; count of bases not matched to a gene: 9. In germline, CDR1 is MDHEN, CDR2 SYDVKM. The CDR3 coding sequence is TGTGCCAGCCGCAGGTCAGGGGGGGACTATGGCTACACCTTC. This codes for CASRRSGGDYGYTF.

This clonotype was counted many times. Written as DNA, the CDR3 is TGTGCCAGCAGTGATAACTACCGTAGCTCCTACAATGAGCAGTTCTTC. Encoded protein: CASSDNYRSSYNEQFF. This rearrangement joins TRBV6-2 or TRBV6-3 to TRBJ2-1; D is ambiguous. CDR1 MNHEY and CDR2 SVGEGT come from the germline V gene. The CDR3 consists of 16 residues. Trimming removed 5 bases at V and 0 bases at J, with 14 bases between.

This chain links TRBV29-1 with TRBJ2-3; TRBD1 matches 10 bases. With 6 bases clipped from V and 4 bases from J, the junction kept 4 bases outside the gene matches. The CDR3 has 13 residues. The germline V gene has CDR1 SQVTM and CDR2 ANQGSEA. CDR3 amino acids: CSVPGQGPDTQYF. CDR3 DNA sequence: TGCAGCGTGCCGGGACAGGGGCCAGATACGCAGTATTTT.

This clonotype showed up just a few times. This chain uses TRBV29-1 with TRBJ2-5, with a possible D match to TRBD2 (6 bases). Trimming removed 4 bases at V and 0 bases at J, with 9 bases between. The germline V gene encodes CDR1 SQVTM and CDR2 ANQGSEA. The CDR3 covers 13 residues. CDR3 DNA sequence: TGCAGCGTTGCTAGGGACTACCAAGAGACCCAGTACTTC. This sequence encodes CSVARDYQETQYF.

About this clonotype: One base away lies a much larger clone, so this may be a sequencing read error. This chain connects TRBV6-1 to TRBJ2-7; TRBD1 matches 9 bases. Per germline, CDR1 MNHNS and CDR2 SASEGT. The CDR3 spans 16 residues. V shed 8 bases, J shed 3 bases, and the junction held 14 bases outside the gene matches. The CDR3, as DNA: TGTGCCAGCCCCGAACAGGGGGCGGAATTTGGCTACGAGCAGTACTTC. Residues: CASPEQGAEFGYEQYF.

A word on this clonotype: At one end, the junction sequence differs from germline, possibly due to a read error. This chain links TRBV28 with TRBJ2-4; TRBD1 matches at 10 bases. The J call is in doubt because the DNA end fits TRBJ2-7 better. The length of the CDR3 is 15 residues. From germline, CDR1 is MDHEN and CDR2 SYDVKM. The chain's CDR3 is CAGSTLDRGSDEQYF. As DNA, the CDR3 is TGTGCCGGCAGTACCCTGGACAGGGGGAGCGACGAGCAGTACTTC.

This chain uses TRBV20-1 with TRBJ2-5; 11 nucleotides agree with TRBD2. J gave up 2 bases and V 0 bases, and 8 bases lay outside the gene matches. The CDR3 sequence is 17 residues long. Germline loops: CDR1 DFQATT, CDR2 SNEGSKA (reference sequence). The CDR3 here is CSARDPGLAGGQETQYF. Written as DNA, the CDR3 is TGCAGTGCTAGAGATCCGGGTCTAGCGGGAGGTCAAGAGACCCAGTACTTC.

J is TRBJ2-7 and V is TRBV5-1; TRBD2 aligns across 10 bases. CDR1 SGHRS and CDR2 YFSETQ come from the germline V gene. CDR3 size: 15 residues. Trimming removed 3 bases from V and 10 bases from J; junction bases left unmatched: 13. The CDR3 bases are TGCGCCAGCAGCTCCGACGGAGGGCTAGCGGGGGTACAGTACTTC. Protein: CASSSDGGLAGVQYF.

This clonotype has a count of ten or more. V is TRBV3-1 and J is TRBJ1-2; D is unclear. The length of the CDR3 is 15 residues. Germline V gives CDR1 LGHDT, CDR2 YNNKEL (reference sequence). Between the trimmed V and J ends, which lost 4 bases and 0 bases, there was a span of 12 bases. CDR3 bases: TGTGCCAGCAGCCCGGAGGCGCGATCTAACTATGGCTACACCTTC. Its translation is CASSPEARSNYGYTF.

The chain links TRBV6-2 or TRBV6-3 to TRBJ2-3; 10 positions agree with TRBD2. Trimming at V came to 2 bases and at J to 6 bases, leaving 8 bases not matched to a gene. Germline V gives CDR1 MNHEY, CDR2 SVGEGT. CDR3 size: 16 residues. In nucleotides, the CDR3 is TGTGCCAGCAGTTACGGCCTAGCGGGGGTCTGGGATACGCAGTATTTT. Protein: CASSYGLAGVWDTQYF.

To note about this clonotype: At one boundary the junction diverges from the germline segment, which might be a read error. The CDR3 here is CAISEVNGGAQEAQYF. The CDR3 bases are TGTGCCATCAGTGAGGTTAATGGCGGAGCACAAGAGGCCCAGTACTTC. The chain uses TRBV10-3 and TRBJ2-5; D uncertain. This CDR3 contains 16 residues. From germline, CDR1 is ENHRY and CDR2 SYGVKD.

This clonotype appeared a few times. This chain links TRBV7-8 with TRBJ2-3, with a weak D call TRBD2 (6 bases). This CDR3 has 20 amino acids. The germline CDR1 and CDR2 sequences are SGHVS and FQNEAQ. Trimming took off 5 bases at V and 0 bases at J, with 27 bases between the two ends. The CDR3 bases are TGTGCCAGCAGCCAAACCGGGGGTCTAGGGGTTCGATATAGCACAGATACGCAGTATTTT. Encoded protein: CASSQTGGLGVRYSTDTQYF.

For this clonotype: This may arise from a read error, as a much more abundant clone is one base away. The chain links TRBV7-9 to TRBJ2-4; 9 bases fit TRBD1. Looked up from germline, CDR1 is SEHNR and CDR2 is FQNEAQ (reference sequence). The length of the CDR3 is 18 residues. The V and J ends lost 3 bases and 16 bases, in that order; junction bases with no gene match: 25. The CDR3 sequence: CASSLAKDGTGFTYEHYF. In nucleotides, the CDR3 is TGTGCCAGCAGCTTGGCGAAAGACGGGACAGGGTTTACCTACGAGCATTACTTC.

In its sample, this clonotype was seen many times. CDR3 in DNA: TGTGCCAGCAGCTCAATGGGGGGCACAGATACGCAGTATTTT. Translating gives CASSSMGGTDTQYF. The chain has TRBV7-9 and TRBJ2-3; the D gene could be TRBD1 or TRBD2 (5 bases each). Germline V lookup: CDR1 SEHNR, CDR2 FQNEAQ (reference sequence). The ends were cut back, 4 bases at V and 1 base at J, with 9 bases in the middle. The CDR3 is 14 residues long.

This clonotype was counted between two and nine times. The chain employs TRBV9 and TRBJ2-1; 9 bases align to TRBD2. CDR1 and CDR2 (germline): SGDLS, YYNGEE. J gave up 0 bases and V 0 bases, and 4 bases lay outside the gene matches. The CDR3 spans 17 residues. CDR3 in DNA: TGTGCCAGCAGCGTAGGTCCTAGCGGGATCTCCTACAATGAGCAGTTCTTC. It specifies CASSVGPSGISYNEQFF.

This clonotype was counted at least ten times. The V gene is TRBV7-2, the J gene TRBJ2-3; 9 bases map to TRBD2. In germline, CDR1 is SGHTA, CDR2 FQGNSA. CDR3 length: 15 residues. V shed 2 bases, J shed 5 bases, and the junction held 5 bases outside the gene matches. The CDR3 DNA follows: TGTGCCAGCAGCTTACCGACTAGCGGAGTAGATACGCAGTATTTT. It yields the protein CASSLPTSGVDTQYF.

This clonotype was observed a few times. The chain carries TRBV10-1 and TRBJ1-4, with D possibly TRBD1 on 6 matching bases. The CDR3 runs 14 residues. Germline CDR1 reads WNHNN; CDR2 reads SYGVQD (reference sequence). The V end lost 5 bases, the J end lost 8 bases, and 15 bases lay between the germline ends. The DNA of the CDR3 is TGCGCCAGCAGTCCTTCAGGGGCACGGGAAAAACTGTTTTTT. Its protein product is CASSPSGAREKLFF.

This clonotype was detected a few times. Germline and junction disagree at one end, which may indicate a read error. The chain combines TRBV6-2 or TRBV6-3 with TRBJ1-5; D not certain. CDR3 length: 17 amino acids. Germline V lookup: CDR1 MNHEY, CDR2 SVGEGT. The CDR3 is CASSYTPVTSGNQPQHF. For the CDR3, the DNA is TGCGCCAGCAGTTACACCCCCGTTACATCAGGCAATCAGCCCCAGCATTTT.

This clonotype came up a few times. A read error is possible here, since a much larger clone lies one base away. The chain carries TRBV29-1 and TRBJ2-5; weak D call: TRBD2 (5 bases). Per germline, CDR1 SQVTM and CDR2 ANQGSEA. The CDR3 has 12 residues. Trimming removed 4 bases at V and 5 bases at J, with 11 bases between. CDR3 in DNA: TGCAGCGTTGGGCGGACTCGGGAGACCCAGTACTTC. It specifies CSVGRTRETQYF.

This clonotype showed up many times. The chain is built from TRBV3-1 and TRBJ2-7, with D unclear. Germline values: CDR1 LGHDT, CDR2 YNNKEL (reference sequence). V shed 1 base and J shed 2 bases, with 0 bases lying between them. This CDR3 has 11 amino acids. The CDR3 nucleotides are TGTGCCAGCAGCCAAGCCTACGAGCAGTACTTC. This gives the protein CASSQAYEQYF.

Of note for this clonotype: One end of the junction does not line up with germline, which may come from a read error. The chain links TRBV20-1 to TRBJ2-1; a weak D match, TRBD1 (5 bases). This CDR3 is 10 amino acids long. The germline gives CDR1 DFQATT, CDR2 SNEGSKA (reference sequence). The CDR3 sequence: CSAREGVQFF. DNA of the CDR3: TGCAGTGCTCGAGAAGGGGTGCAGTTCTTC.

Points on this clonotype: A junction end diverges from the germline sequence, so it may reflect a read error. V usage is TRBV20-1 and J usage is TRBJ1-6, with 7 bases aligning to TRBD1. Germline V gene lookup returns CDR1 DFQATT and CDR2 SNEGSKA (reference sequence). The CDR3 loop spans 14 amino acids. CDR3 protein: CSANNRGENSPPHF. DNA of the CDR3: TGCAGTGCGAATAACAGGGGAGAGAATTCACCCCCCCACTTT.

The CDR3 DNA is TGTGCCAGCAGCCCCGGGGACAGGCGAGAGACCCAGTTCTTC. It yields the protein CASSPGDRRETQFF. The rearrangement links TRBV28 to TRBJ2-1, with 8 bases aligning to TRBD1. The CDR3 consists of 14 residues. The germline CDR1 and CDR2 sequences are MDHEN and SYDVKM. J was trimmed by 13 bases and V by 6 bases; bases with no gene match: 14. The variable domain in full, with the rest retrieved from reference TRBV28 and TRBJ2-1, is DVKVTQSSRYLVKRTGEKVFLECVQDMDHENMFWYRQDPGLGLRLIYFSYDVKMKEKGDIPEGYSVSREKKERFSLILESASTNQTSMYLCASSPGDRRETQFFGPGTRLTVL.

Of note for this clonotype: A clone one base away is much larger, so this may be a read error. The rearrangement joins TRBV7-9 to TRBJ2-7; D possibly matches TRBD1 or TRBD2 (6 bases each). The germline V gene has CDR1 SEHNR and CDR2 FQNEAQ (reference sequence). The CDR3 totals 15 residues. CDR3 sequence: CASSLSHQGRYEHYF. For the CDR3, the DNA is TGTGCCAGCAGCTTATCCCACCAGGGGAGGTACGAGCATTACTTC.